This TCR beta chain is drawn from a study of early T cells in non-severe SARS-CoV-2 infection. Study information: Bulk RNA from unsorted whole blood was sequenced; chains were unpaired.

V lost 1 base, J lost 4 bases, and 5 bases lay in between. The V gene's germline CDR1 is SGHRS and CDR2 YFSETQ. CDR3 size: 13 residues. Study outcomes and limitations: Missing private and CD4 specificities, VDJdb matching favored anti-spike CD8 responses.

Unique molecular identifiers were added to individual cDNA molecules. MiXCR, applied by TCRdb to the 5' RACE reads, yields one record per CDR3 protein. The table lists some 30,000 distinct CDR3 sequences, around 4.3% of them singletons. This clonotype was counted ten times or more. Its target is unknown. This sequence originates from an adult who was a healthcare worker with PCR-confirmed SARS-CoV-2 infection or an uninfected control (not recorded which). Sequencing was performed on whole blood. The chain has TRBV5-1 and TRBJ2-2; no definite D call. CDR3 sequence (DNA): TGCGCCAGCAGCTTGATAGCCACCGGGGAGCTGTTTTTT. Residues: CASSLIATGELFF.